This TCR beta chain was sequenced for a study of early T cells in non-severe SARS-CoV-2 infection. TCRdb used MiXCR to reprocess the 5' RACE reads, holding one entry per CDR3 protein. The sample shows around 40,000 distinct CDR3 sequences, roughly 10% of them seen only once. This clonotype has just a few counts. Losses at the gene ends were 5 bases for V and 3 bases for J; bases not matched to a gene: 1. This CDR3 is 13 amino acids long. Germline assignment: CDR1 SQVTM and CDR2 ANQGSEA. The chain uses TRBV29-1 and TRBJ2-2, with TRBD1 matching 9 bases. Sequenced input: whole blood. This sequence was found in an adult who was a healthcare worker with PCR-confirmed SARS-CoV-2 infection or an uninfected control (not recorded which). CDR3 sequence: CSVRTGDTGELFF. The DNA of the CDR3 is TGCAGCGTTAGGACAGGGGACACCGGGGAGCTGTTTTTT.